Below, one TCR beta chain is given with its context. This sample was included in a study of CD8+ T cells in alopecia areata. The CDR3 has 16 residues. Germline values: CDR1 MNHEY, CDR2 SMNVEV (reference sequence). J was trimmed by 3 bases and V by 3 bases; bases with no gene match: 6. Isolated RNA was reverse transcribed into cDNA used as the sequencing template. Sequencing was performed with immunoSEQ multiplex PCR; in TCRdb, only in-frame clones are kept and a portion is missing. The sample records 90,000 to 130,000 clones, approximately 61% being singletons. V usage is TRBV27 and J usage is TRBJ2-1, with 9 bases matching TRBD2. The sequencing input was NKG2D-low CD8+ T cells sorted from blood. The sequence came from a human donor with alopecia areata. CDR3 nucleotide sequence: TGTGCCAGCAGTTTGTCTAGCGGGACTAACTACAATGAGCAGTTCTTC. Its protein product is CASSLSSGTNYNEQFF.